The 17 T cell receptor beta chains below all came from one sample that was sequenced in a study of blood T cells in healthy people across ages (dated by TCRdb to about 2015). Libraries were prepared through 5' RACE. Sequencing instrument: Illumina HiSeq 2500. A second PCR of roughly 7 to 11 cycles was performed with a sample-barcoded 5' primer and a J-beta primer mix. Starting from the raw public reads, TCRdb applied fastp trimming at Q25, assembled clones with MiXCR and retained in-frame beta chains. For every CDR3 protein sequence, its rows merge into one entry that carries the most common genes and DNA. The sample data list some 550,000 distinct CDR3 sequences, and under 55% of these were observed just once. The ten largest clonotypes hold just under 25% of the sample. The sample consisted of blood. Source of these receptors: a man at least 80 years old in good health.

This clonotype was detected only a few times. The chain uses TRBV6-6 and TRBJ1-5; D might be TRBD1 (6 bases). Germline V gene lookup returns CDR1 MNHNY and CDR2 SVGAGI (reference sequence). V lost 2 bases to trimming and J lost 3 bases, with 11 bases between them. CDR3 length: 15 amino acids. Here the CDR3 reads CASSYPGVPNQPQHF. The CDR3 nucleotides read TGTGCCAGCAGTTACCCAGGGGTACCCAATCAGCCCCAGCATTTT.

This clonotype has more than one count but fewer than ten. This chain uses TRBV12-3 or TRBV12-4 with TRBJ2-1; D perhaps matches TRBD2 (7 bases). The V and J ends lost 5 bases and 8 bases respectively, with 16 bases between them. This CDR3 has 14 amino acids. The CDR3 bases are TGTGCCAGCAGTCGCCCGGGGGGCAGGGATGAGCAGTTCTTC. This gives the protein CASSRPGGRDEQFF.

The V gene is TRBV6-2 or TRBV6-3, the J gene TRBJ2-1; D is uncertain. Germline-derived CDR1 and CDR2 are MNHEY and SVGEGT. This CDR3 comprises 16 residues. V dropped 3 bases and J dropped 0 bases, with 12 bases sitting between them. Written as DNA, the CDR3 is TGTGCCAGCAGTTATTACTACAGCAGCTCCTACAATGAGCAGTTCTTC. Translation gives CASSYYYSSSYNEQFF.

This chain connects TRBV20-1 to TRBJ1-5; no definite D call. The CDR3 length is 14 residues. V was pared by 6 bases and J by 4 bases, with 16 bases between. Germline-derived CDR1 and CDR2 are DFQATT and SNEGSKA (reference sequence). The CDR3 here is CSARFGAANQPQHF. CDR3 DNA sequence: TGCAGTGCGCGGTTCGGTGCAGCGAATCAGCCCCAGCATTTT.

This clonotype was seen repeatedly, ten times or more. This chain uses TRBV6-6 with TRBJ1-2; possibly TRBD1 for D (5 bases). The CDR3 contains 14 residues. The V gene's germline CDR1 is MNHNY and CDR2 SVGAGI (reference sequence). Trimming pared 6 bases from V and 6 bases from J, leaving 17 bases between. CDR3 amino acids: CASSQGPIRNGYTF. The CDR3 DNA sequence: TGTGCCAGCAGCCAGGGCCCCATTCGGAATGGCTACACCTTC.

Turning to this clonotype: A much larger clone sits a single nucleotide away, making a read error possible. This sequence joins TRBV6-6 and TRBJ2-7; 7 positions agree with TRBD1. Trimming at V came to 8 bases and at J to 1 base, leaving 11 bases not matched to a gene. Germline CDR1 and CDR2: MNHNY and SVGAGI (reference sequence). This CDR3 has 15 amino acids. CDR3 DNA sequence: TGTGCCAGCGGGACATTAGGGACAGTATCCTACGAGCAGTACTTC. This encodes CASGTLGTVSYEQYF.

This clonotype was seen a handful of times. The rearrangement links TRBV12-3 or TRBV12-4 to TRBJ2-5; possibly TRBD1 for D (7 bases). The CDR3 is 15 amino acids. Deletions cut 5 bases from V and 4 bases from J, with 17 bases between. For the CDR3, the DNA is TGTGCCAGCAGTCGAAGGTACAGGGGAGGAGAGACCCAGTACTTC. Its protein is CASSRRYRGGETQYF.

The CDR3 DNA reads as TGCAGTGCTAGCGGGAGGGCCAAGAAGACCCAGTACTTC. Translation: CSASGRAKKTQYF. The chain carries TRBV20-1 and TRBJ2-5, with 8 bases aligning to TRBD2. The V gene end was trimmed by 3 bases and the J gene end by 6 bases; junction bases not matched to a gene: 6. The V gene's germline CDR1 is DFQATT and CDR2 SNEGSKA (reference sequence). The CDR3 contains 13 residues.

This clonotype was seen a few times. V gene TRBV9 combines with J gene TRBJ1-5; TRBD1 aligns across 8 bases. Germline-derived CDR1 and CDR2 are SGDLS and YYNGEE. This CDR3 region has 15 residues. Losses at the gene ends were 3 bases for V and 7 bases for J; bases not matched to a gene: 9. For the CDR3, the DNA is TGTGCCAGCAGCGCCTTCGACAGGGGTGGGCAGCCCCAGCATTTT. Translated, it gives CASSAFDRGGQPQHF.

The chain recombines TRBV20-1 with TRBJ2-3, with 14 bases lining up with TRBD2. J lost 3 bases, V lost 4 bases, and 9 bases had no gene match. Germline V CDR1 and CDR2: DFQATT, SNEGSKA (reference sequence). The CDR3 contains 17 residues. CDR3 DNA sequence: TGCAGTGCTACCCGACTAGCGGGAGGGCCGAGGACAGATACGCAGTATTTT. Its translation is CSATRLAGGPRTDTQYF.

This clonotype has only a few counts. This rearrangement joins TRBV5-1 to TRBJ2-7, with TRBD1 as a possible D gene (5 bases). The CDR3 sequence is 16 residues long. The germline V and J ends were trimmed by 4 bases and 0 bases, with 17 bases remaining between them. From germline, CDR1 is SGHRS and CDR2 YFSETQ. The CDR3 nucleotides read TGCGCCAGCAGCACCGAATCAGGGCCACTCTCCTACGAGCAGTACTTC. This encodes CASSTESGPLSYEQYF.

This clonotype was seen more than once but under ten times. The CDR3 here is CASSIYGLAGAGSDTQYF. The CDR3 DNA reads as TGTGCCAGCAGCATCTACGGACTAGCGGGAGCCGGCTCAGATACGCAGTATTTT. This chain links TRBV7-8 with TRBJ2-3; 13 bases are shared with TRBD2. The CDR3 runs to 18 residues. Germline V gene lookup returns CDR1 SGHVS and CDR2 FQNEAQ. The V and J ends lost 5 bases and 4 bases, in that order; junction bases with no gene match: 12. The variable domain in full, completed from reference TRBV7-8 and TRBJ2-3, reads GAGVSQSPRYKVAKRGQDVALRCDPISGHVSLFWYQQALGQGPEFLTYFQNEAQLDKSGLPSDRFFAERPEGSVSTLKIQRTQQEDSAVYLCASSIYGLAGAGSDTQYFGPGTRLTVL.

The rearrangement links TRBV25-1 to TRBJ2-6; D is tentatively TRBD1 or TRBD2 (5 bases each). V lost 4 bases, J lost 0 bases, and 7 bases lay in between. This CDR3 has 15 amino acids. Germline V gene data show CDR1 as MGHDK and CDR2 as SYGVNS. The CDR3 loop reads CASSGGTSGANVLTF. DNA for the CDR3: TGTGCCAGCAGTGGGGGGACCTCTGGGGCCAACGTCCTGACTTTC.

This clonotype was counted ten times or more. The rearrangement joins TRBV29-1 to TRBJ2-1, with D uncertain. The CDR3 spans 13 residues. Looked up from germline, CDR1 is SQVTM and CDR2 is ANQGSEA. V shed 5 bases and J shed 2 bases, with 10 bases lying between them. The CDR3 reads CSVQVPAYNEQFF. The CDR3 bases are TGCAGCGTTCAGGTACCGGCCTACAATGAGCAGTTCTTC.

To note about this clonotype: One junction end disagrees with the germline gene, perhaps due to a read error. The V and J genes are TRBV7-8 and TRBJ1-2; D perhaps matches TRBD1 (5 bases). The germline V gene has CDR1 SGHVS and CDR2 FQNEAQ. The CDR3 contains 14 residues. The CDR3 DNA is TGTGCCAGCAGCGTAGCCACAGGCATCTATGGCTACACCTTC. It codes for CASSVATGIYGYTF.

Notes on this clonotype: A much bigger clone sits one base away, suggesting this may be a read error. The rearrangement joins TRBV29-1 to TRBJ2-5; 8 bases match TRBD2. Germline lookup yields CDR1 SQVTM and CDR2 ANQGSEA. This CDR3 spans 16 amino acids. With V trimmed by 7 bases and J by 11 bases, 24 bases remained unmatched. The CDR3 region has the DNA TGCAGCGCCCCAGTGAGGACTAGCTTCCCCCGCAATGAGCAGTACTTC. This translates into CSAPVRTSFPRNEQYF.

This rearrangement joins TRBV7-9 to TRBJ1-1; D remains ambiguous. Per germline, CDR1 SEHNR and CDR2 FQNEAQ (reference sequence). Trimming took 8 bases from V and 1 from J, leaving 14 bases between them. The CDR3 length is 14 residues. The CDR3 bases are TGTGCCAGCTGGACTCCGGAGGAGAACACTGAAGCTTTCTTT. It is translated as CASWTPEENTEAFF.